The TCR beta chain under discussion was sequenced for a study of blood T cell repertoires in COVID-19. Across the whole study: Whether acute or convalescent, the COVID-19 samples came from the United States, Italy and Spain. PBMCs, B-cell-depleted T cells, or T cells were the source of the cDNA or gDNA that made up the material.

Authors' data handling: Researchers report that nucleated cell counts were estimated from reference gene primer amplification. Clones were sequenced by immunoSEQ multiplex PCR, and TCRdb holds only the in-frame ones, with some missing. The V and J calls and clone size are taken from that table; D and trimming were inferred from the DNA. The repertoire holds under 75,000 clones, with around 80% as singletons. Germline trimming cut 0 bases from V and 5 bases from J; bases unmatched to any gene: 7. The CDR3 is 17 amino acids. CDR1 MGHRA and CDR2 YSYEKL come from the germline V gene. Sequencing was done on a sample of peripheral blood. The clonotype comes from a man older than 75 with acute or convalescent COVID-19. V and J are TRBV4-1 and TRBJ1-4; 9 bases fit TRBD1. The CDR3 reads CASSQDRTGAQNEKLFF. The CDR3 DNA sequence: TGCGCCAGCAGCCAAGATCGGACAGGGGCCCAAAATGAAAAACTGTTTTTT.